A selection of T cell receptor beta chains follows, all from one sample in a study of blood T cell repertoires in COVID-19. Sequencing used immunoSEQ multiplex PCR; TCRdb keeps in-frame clones, though not all of them. The profile shows about 200,000 clones, approximately 80% of them singletons. Sequencing was performed on peripheral blood. All receptors come from a woman of 80 years or more with acute or convalescent COVID-19. CDR3s include the opening cysteine and the closing phenylalanine or tryptophan. The D gene is left open where the match is weak. Clone size appears in some rows only: once, few, many, or a class for an expanded clone.

clone size: .
V gene: TRBV19
J gene: TRBJ1-2
D gene: .
CDR3 DNA: TGTGCCAGTAGTATCGGCAGGTTGGCGAACTATGGCTACACCTTC
CDR3 protein: CASSIGRLANYGYTF

clone size: .
V gene: TRBV27
J gene: TRBJ1-1
D gene: TRBD1
CDR3 DNA: TGTGCCAGCAGTTTGTCAGGGGGATTTGACTCGTCTGAAGCTTTCTTT
CDR3 protein: CASSLSGGFDSSEAFF

clone size: .
V gene: TRBV7-3
J gene: TRBJ2-1
D gene: TRBD1
CDR3 DNA: TGTGCCAGCAGCTCCGGGACAGCCTCCTACAATGAGCAGTTCTTC
CDR3 protein: CASSSGTASYNEQFF

clone size: .
V gene: TRBV19
J gene: TRBJ1-5
D gene: .
CDR3 DNA: TGTGCCAGTAGTATATTGACAGTTAGCAATCAGCCCCAGCATTTT
CDR3 protein: CASSILTVSNQPQHF

clone size: .
V gene: TRBV6-2/TRBV6-3
J gene: TRBJ1-5
D gene: TRBD1
CDR3 DNA: TGTGCCAGCAGTTACGGGACAGGGAGAAGGAATCAGCCCCAGCATTTT
CDR3 protein: CASSYGTGRRNQPQHF

clone size: .
V gene: TRBV10-3
J gene: TRBJ1-3
D gene: .
CDR3 DNA: TGTGCCATCAGGGAGACAGGAGAGGCTGGAAACACCATATATTTT
CDR3 protein: CAIRETGEAGNTIYF

clone size: .
V gene: TRBV28
J gene: TRBJ1-5
D gene: TRBD1
CDR3 DNA: TGTGCCAGCAGTGCCGACAGGGGGGTTCAGCCCCAGCATTTT
CDR3 protein: CASSADRGVQPQHF

clone size: .
V gene: TRBV29-1
J gene: TRBJ1-2
D gene: .
CDR3 DNA: TGCAGCGTTGGAAAGGGAGGGGACTATGGCTACACCTTC
CDR3 protein: CSVGKGGDYGYTF

clone size: .
V gene: TRBV6-5
J gene: TRBJ1-2
D gene: .
CDR3 DNA: TGTGCCAGCACCCAAGGGGATGGCTACACCTTC
CDR3 protein: CASTQGDGYTF

clone size: .
V gene: TRBV18
J gene: TRBJ2-7
D gene: .
CDR3 DNA: TGTGCCAGCTCACCACCGTCGCGGAACTCCTACGAGCAGTACTTC
CDR3 protein: CASSPPSRNSYEQYF

clone size: .
V gene: TRBV19
J gene: TRBJ2-2
D gene: TRBD1
CDR3 DNA: TGTGCCAGTAGTCCCAGACAGGGTTGGGACGGGGAGCTGTTTTTT
CDR3 protein: CASSPRQGWDGELFF

clone size: .
V gene: TRBV7-3
J gene: TRBJ1-1
D gene: .
CDR3 DNA: TGTGCCAGCAGCTTAACGTCCATTAGCACTGAAGCTTTCTTT
CDR3 protein: CASSLTSISTEAFF

clone size: .
V gene: TRBV30
J gene: TRBJ1-1
D gene: .
CDR3 DNA: TGTGCCTGGAGTCGACAGTTGAACACTGAAGCTTTCTTT
CDR3 protein: CAWSRQLNTEAFF

clone size: .
V gene: TRBV2
J gene: TRBJ2-1
D gene: TRBD2
CDR3 DNA: TGTGCCAGTTTAGCGGGATCGTCCTACAATGAGCAGTTCTTC
CDR3 protein: CASLAGSSYNEQFF

clone size: .
V gene: TRBV10-1
J gene: TRBJ2-3
D gene: .
CDR3 DNA: TGCGCCAGCAGTGAGCAGGGGTCAGATACGCAGTATTTT
CDR3 protein: CASSEQGSDTQYF

clone size: .
V gene: TRBV30
J gene: TRBJ1-3
D gene: TRBD1
CDR3 DNA: TGTGCCTGGAGTGTACAGGGGGGACCGAACTCTGGAAACACCATATATTTT
CDR3 protein: CAWSVQGGPNSGNTIYF

clone size: .
V gene: TRBV15
J gene: TRBJ1-4
D gene: .
CDR3 DNA: TGTGCCACCAGCAGCGGGGGGGGGTTTAATGAAAAACTGTTTTTT
CDR3 protein: CATSSGGGFNEKLFF

clone size: .
V gene: TRBV12-3/TRBV12-4
J gene: TRBJ1-5
D gene: .
CDR3 DNA: TGTGCCAGCACCGACATGGGGGCTCAGCCCCAGCATTTT
CDR3 protein: CASTDMGAQPQHF

clone size: .
V gene: TRBV18
J gene: TRBJ1-3
D gene: TRBD1
CDR3 DNA: TGTGCCAGCTCACCTGGGACAGCGAACTCTGGAAACACCATATATTTT
CDR3 protein: CASSPGTANSGNTIYF

clone size: .
V gene: TRBV19
J gene: TRBJ1-3
D gene: .
CDR3 DNA: TGTGCCAGTACAGGGAATGGAAACACCATATATTTT
CDR3 protein: CASTGNGNTIYF

clone size: .
V gene: TRBV3-1/TRBV3-2
J gene: TRBJ1-3
D gene: .
CDR3 DNA: TGTGCCAGCAGCCAAGCGGGCTCTGGAAACACCATATATTTT
CDR3 protein: CASSQAGSGNTIYF

clone size: .
V gene: TRBV2
J gene: TRBJ1-6
D gene: .
CDR3 DNA: TGTGCCAGCAGGCCGATGAGCTCCTATAATTCACCCCTCCACTTT
CDR3 protein: CASRPMSSYNSPLHF

clone size: .
V gene: TRBV20-1
J gene: TRBJ2-1
D gene: TRBD2
CDR3 DNA: TGCAGTGCTAGTGTCGTGCTAGCGGGCCAATATTGGAATGAGCAGTTCTTC
CDR3 protein: CSASVVLAGQYWNEQFF

clone size: .
V gene: TRBV24-1
J gene: TRBJ2-2
D gene: .
CDR3 DNA: TGTGCCACCAGTGAACCTTCTGGGGCAGGTGGAACCGGGGAGCTGTTTTTT
CDR3 protein: CATSEPSGAGGTGELFF

clone size: .
V gene: TRBV30
J gene: TRBJ1-2
D gene: TRBD1
CDR3 DNA: TGTGCCTTACTAAGACAGGGCGGTGGAACCTTC
CDR3 protein: CALLRQGGGTF

clone size: .
V gene: TRBV4-3
J gene: TRBJ1-5
D gene: .
CDR3 DNA: TGCGCCAGCAGCCAAGGGGCGGGAAATCAGCCCCAGCATTTT
CDR3 protein: CASSQGAGNQPQHF

clone size: .
V gene: TRBV28
J gene: TRBJ1-1
D gene: TRBD1
CDR3 DNA: TGTGCCAGCAGTCGGACAGGGGAGGTCACTGAAGCTTTCTTT
CDR3 protein: CASSRTGEVTEAFF

clone size: .
V gene: TRBV27
J gene: TRBJ2-1
D gene: TRBD2
CDR3 DNA: TGTGCCAGCACCCCGAGGGGACTAGCCCACAATGAGCAGTTCTTC
CDR3 protein: CASTPRGLAHNEQFF

clone size: .
V gene: TRBV11-2
J gene: TRBJ2-2
D gene: .
CDR3 DNA: TGTGCCAGCAGCCCCTTCGTAGTATCGATGCCCGGGGAGCTGTTTTTT
CDR3 protein: CASSPFVVSMPGELFF

clone size: .
V gene: TRBV7-6
J gene: TRBJ1-1
D gene: TRBD1
CDR3 DNA: TGTGCCAGCAGCTTATCGTGGGGACAGAGGGACACTGAAGCTTTCTTT
CDR3 protein: CASSLSWGQRDTEAFF

clone size: .
V gene: TRBV7-6
J gene: TRBJ2-3
D gene: TRBD2
CDR3 DNA: TGTGCCAGCAGCCTTAGCGGGTTATTGGGAGATACGCAGTATTTT
CDR3 protein: CASSLSGLLGDTQYF

clone size: .
V gene: TRBV19
J gene: TRBJ1-6
D gene: .
CDR3 DNA: TGTGCCACCCATGGGGCGGGGCTTACACCCCTCCACTTT
CDR3 protein: CATHGAGLTPLHF

clone size: few
V gene: TRBV6-5
J gene: TRBJ1-1
D gene: TRBD1
CDR3 DNA: TGTGCCAGCAGTAGCCGGGACAGGGGAGCTTTCTTT
CDR3 protein: CASSSRDRGAFF

clone size: .
V gene: TRBV5-1
J gene: TRBJ1-3
D gene: .
CDR3 DNA: TGCGCCAGCAGCTTGACAGGCGACTCTGGAAACACCATATATTTT
CDR3 protein: CASSLTGDSGNTIYF

clone size: once
V gene: TRBV10-3
J gene: TRBJ2-2
D gene: .
CDR3 DNA: TGTGCCATCAGTGAGTCGACGGGGAGCGCTACGAACACCGGGGAGCTGTTTTTT
CDR3 protein: CAISESTGSATNTGELFF

clone size: .
V gene: TRBV19
J gene: TRBJ1-1
D gene: .
CDR3 DNA: TGTGCCAGTAACTGGGGGGGGAACACTGAAGCTTTCTTT
CDR3 protein: CASNWGGNTEAFF

clone size: .
V gene: TRBV6-4
J gene: TRBJ2-1
D gene: .
CDR3 DNA: TGTGCCAGCAGGGCCACTAGCTACTTGGGCAATGAGCAGTTCTTC
CDR3 protein: CASRATSYLGNEQFF

clone size: few
V gene: TRBV10-3
J gene: TRBJ1-1
D gene: .
CDR3 DNA: TGTGCCGTAGGATTTGATGGGTCGGGGACTGAAGCTTTCTTT
CDR3 protein: CAVGFDGSGTEAFF

clone size: .
V gene: TRBV19
J gene: TRBJ2-7
D gene: TRBD1
CDR3 DNA: TGTGCCAGTAGTATGGGACAGGGTTGGAACGAGCAGTACTTC
CDR3 protein: CASSMGQGWNEQYF

clone size: .
V gene: TRBV6-6
J gene: TRBJ1-1
D gene: TRBD1
CDR3 DNA: TGTGCCAGCGCGATTACAGGGGGCGGAACTGAAGCTTTCTTT
CDR3 protein: CASAITGGGTEAFF

clone size: .
V gene: TRBV7-9
J gene: TRBJ2-7
D gene: .
CDR3 DNA: TGTGCCAGCAGCTACGGTCCTAGCGACTCCTACGAGCAGTACTTC
CDR3 protein: CASSYGPSDSYEQYF

clone size: once
V gene: TRBV18
J gene: TRBJ2-1
D gene: TRBD2
CDR3 DNA: TGTGCCAGCTCACCAGAGTTGAGCGGGAGAAGCGATGAGCAGTTCTTC
CDR3 protein: CASSPELSGRSDEQFF

clone size: .
V gene: TRBV7-2
J gene: TRBJ1-2
D gene: .
CDR3 DNA: TGTGCCAGCAGCTTAGGGCCCGAGGTCTATGGCTACACCTTC
CDR3 protein: CASSLGPEVYGYTF

clone size: .
V gene: TRBV19
J gene: TRBJ1-5
D gene: TRBD1
CDR3 DNA: TGTGCCAGTAGTCCGAATGGACAGGGCAGTCAGCCCCAGCATTTT
CDR3 protein: CASSPNGQGSQPQHF

clone size: few
V gene: TRBV6-6
J gene: TRBJ2-5
D gene: .
CDR3 DNA: TGTGCCAGCAGTTACGAACAGGTTGAGACCCAGTACTTC
CDR3 protein: CASSYEQVETQYF

clone size: .
V gene: TRBV19
J gene: TRBJ1-2
D gene: .
CDR3 DNA: TGTGCCAGTAGTATCCTCGGGGTGTCTAACTATGGCTACACCTTC
CDR3 protein: CASSILGVSNYGYTF

clone size: few
V gene: TRBV5-6
J gene: TRBJ2-7
D gene: TRBD2
CDR3 DNA: TGTGCCAGCAGCTCGGGAACTAGCGGGGTAACCTACGAGCAGTACTTC
CDR3 protein: CASSSGTSGVTYEQYF

clone size: .
V gene: TRBV27
J gene: TRBJ1-1
D gene: .
CDR3 DNA: TGTGCCAGCAGTTTATCTGGGGCAACAGCTGAAGCTTTCTTT
CDR3 protein: CASSLSGATAEAFF

clone size: .
V gene: TRBV10-2
J gene: TRBJ2-7
D gene: TRBD1
CDR3 DNA: TGCGCCAGCAGTGGGCGGACAGGGAAATACGACGAGCAGTACTTC
CDR3 protein: CASSGRTGKYDEQYF